This T cell receptor beta chain was sequenced in a study of blood T cell repertoires in COVID-19. The method was immunoSEQ multiplex PCR; TCRdb's version includes in-frame clones alone and lacks a portion of them. The data hold almost 250,000 clones, with 86% observed a single time. The CDR3 runs 17 residues. V was clipped by 3 bases and J by 0 bases; unmatched bases: 3. The V gene's germline CDR1 is MDHEN and CDR2 SYDVKM. Sequenced input: peripheral blood. V and J are TRBV28 and TRBJ2-1, with 12 bases matching TRBD2. The TCR was taken from a woman in her sixties who had recovered from COVID-19. CDR3 loop: CASSFLAGGSSYNEQFF. Written as DNA, the CDR3 is TGTGCCAGCAGTTTTCTAGCGGGGGGGAGCTCCTACAATGAGCAGTTCTTC.